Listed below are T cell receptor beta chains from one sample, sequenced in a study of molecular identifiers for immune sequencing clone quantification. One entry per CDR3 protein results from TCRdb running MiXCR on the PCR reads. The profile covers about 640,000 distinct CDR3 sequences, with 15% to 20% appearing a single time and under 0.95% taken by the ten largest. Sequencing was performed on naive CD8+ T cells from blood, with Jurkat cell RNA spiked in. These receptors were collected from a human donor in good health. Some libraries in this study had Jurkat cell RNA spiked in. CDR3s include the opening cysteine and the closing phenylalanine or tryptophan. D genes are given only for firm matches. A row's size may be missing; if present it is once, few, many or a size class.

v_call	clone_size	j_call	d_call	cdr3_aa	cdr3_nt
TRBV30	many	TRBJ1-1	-	CAWSDPGHTNTEAFF	TGTGCCTGGAGTGATCCGGGACACACGAACACTGAAGCTTTCTTT
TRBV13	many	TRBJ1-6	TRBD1	CASSFRDRLNSPLHF	TGTGCCAGCAGCTTCCGGGACAGACTAAATTCACCCCTCCACTTT
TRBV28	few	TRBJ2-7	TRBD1	CASSLISGTVVDEQYF	TGTGCCAGCAGTTTAATCTCCGGGACAGTCGTCGACGAGCAGTACTTC
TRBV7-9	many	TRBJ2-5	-	CASSADTHQETQYF	TGTGCCAGCAGCGCAGACACGCACCAAGAGACCCAGTACTTC
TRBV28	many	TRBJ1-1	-	CASKDSMNTEAFF	TGTGCCAGCAAAGACAGTATGAACACTGAAGCTTTCTTT
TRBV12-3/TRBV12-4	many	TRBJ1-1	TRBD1	CASSTGGAFF	TGTGCCAGCAGTACAGGGGGAGCTTTCTTT
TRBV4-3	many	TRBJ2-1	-	CASSQAGPLNEQFF	TGCGCCAGCAGCCAAGCGGGACCCCTCAATGAGCAGTTCTTC
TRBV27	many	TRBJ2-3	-	CASNEGGSDTQYF	TGTGCCAGCAATGAGGGAGGTTCAGATACGCAGTATTTT
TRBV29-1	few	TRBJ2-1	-	CSVEGGWSYNEQFF	TGCAGCGTTGAGGGCGGATGGTCCTACAATGAGCAGTTCTTC
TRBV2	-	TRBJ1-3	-	CAILLEGRGNTIYF	TGTGCCATCCTACTTGAGGGTCGAGGAAACACCATATATTTT
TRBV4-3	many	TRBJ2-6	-	CASSLEQRSGANVLTF	TGCGCCAGCAGCCTAGAACAGCGCTCTGGGGCCAACGTCCTGACTTTC
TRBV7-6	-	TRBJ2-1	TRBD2	CASSPDFAGATNNEQFF	TGTGCCAGCAGCCCCGACTTTGCGGGAGCTACGAACAATGAGCAGTTCTTC
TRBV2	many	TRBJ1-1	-	CASQDTTLNTEAFF	TGTGCCAGCCAGGACACAACGTTGAACACTGAAGCTTTCTTT
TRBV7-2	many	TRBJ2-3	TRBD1	CASSLPLGQGVADTQYF	TGTGCCAGCAGCTTACCTTTAGGACAGGGGGTAGCAGATACGCAGTATTTT
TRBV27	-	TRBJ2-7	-	CASSFYPAGSYEQYF	TGTGCCAGCAGTTTTTATCCAGCTGGATCCTACGAGCAGTACTTC
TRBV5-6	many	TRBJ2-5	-	CASSLEGVPAQYF	TGTGCCAGCAGCTTGGAAGGGGTTCCCGCCCAGTACTTC
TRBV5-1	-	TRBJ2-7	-	CASSFGQPQNEHEQHF	TGCGCCAGCAGCTTCGGACAGCCTCAGAACGAACACGAGCAGCACTTC
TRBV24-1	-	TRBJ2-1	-	CATSADDYNEQFF	TGTGCCACCAGCGCGGACGACTACAATGAGCAGTTCTTC
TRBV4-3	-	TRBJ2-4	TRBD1	CASSQDRETGVKNIQYF	TGCGCCAGCAGCCAAGATCGGGAAACAGGGGTCAAAAACATTCAGTACTTC
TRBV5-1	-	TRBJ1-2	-	CASHAAGAFGYTF	TGCGCCAGCCACGCGGCAGGGGCGTTTGGCTACACCTTC
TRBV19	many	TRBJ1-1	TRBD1	CASSTTGGNTEAFF	TGTGCCAGTAGTACGACAGGGGGCAACACTGAAGCTTTCTTT
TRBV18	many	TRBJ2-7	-	CASSPGTDHYEQYF	TGTGCCAGCTCACCGGGGACCGACCACTACGAGCAGTACTTC
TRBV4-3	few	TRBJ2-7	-	CASSQDMQGAGAYEQYF	TGCGCCAGCAGCCAAGACATGCAGGGAGCCGGGGCCTACGAGCAGTACTTC
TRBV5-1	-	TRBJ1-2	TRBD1	CASGLGQGEWDGYTF	TGCGCCAGCGGCCTAGGACAGGGGGAATGGGATGGCTACACCTTC
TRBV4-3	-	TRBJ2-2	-	CASGFDRTGELFF	TGCGCCAGCGGCTTCGACCGAACCGGGGAGCTGTTTTTT
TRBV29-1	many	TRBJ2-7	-	CSVESESYEQYF	TGCAGCGTTGAATCGGAATCCTACGAGCAGTACTTC
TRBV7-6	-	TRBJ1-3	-	CASSPGMASGNTIYF	TGTGCCAGCAGCCCAGGGATGGCCTCTGGAAACACCATATATTTT
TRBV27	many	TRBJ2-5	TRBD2	CASSSKRELIQETQYF	TGTGCCAGCAGTTCAAAGCGGGAGTTGATCCAAGAGACCCAGTACTTC
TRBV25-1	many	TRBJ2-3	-	CASSEVGQGYTDTQYF	TGTGCCAGCAGTGAAGTTGGGCAGGGATACACAGATACGCAGTATTTT
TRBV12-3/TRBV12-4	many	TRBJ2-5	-	CASSSATVTGTQYF	TGTGCCAGCAGTTCCGCGACGGTTACGGGGACCCAGTACTTC
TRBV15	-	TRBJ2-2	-	CATCRDRQLNTGELFF	TGTGCCACCTGCAGAGATCGACAGTTGAACACCGGGGAGCTGTTTTTT
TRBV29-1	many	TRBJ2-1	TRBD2	CSVKAASGSYEQFF	TGCAGCGTTAAGGCGGCTAGCGGGAGCTATGAGCAGTTCTTC
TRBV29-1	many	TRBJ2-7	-	CSVEPENTYEQYF	TGCAGCGTTGAACCTGAGAACACCTACGAGCAGTACTTC
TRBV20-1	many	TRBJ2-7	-	CSATNAYEQYF	TGCAGTGCTACGAATGCCTACGAGCAGTACTTC
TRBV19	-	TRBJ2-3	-	CASSSSIARDTQYF	TGTGCCAGTAGTAGTTCGATAGCAAGAGATACGCAGTATTTT
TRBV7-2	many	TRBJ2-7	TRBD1	CASSGLETGGYEQYF	TGTGCCAGCAGCGGCCTGGAGACAGGGGGCTACGAGCAGTACTTC
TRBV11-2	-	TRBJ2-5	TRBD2	CASSSSPTSFETQYF	TGTGCCAGCAGCTCAAGCCCGACTAGCTTTGAGACCCAGTACTTC
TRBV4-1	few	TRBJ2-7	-	CASSQAMALGGWEQYF	TGCGCCAGCAGCCAAGCGATGGCTCTAGGCGGTTGGGAGCAGTACTTC
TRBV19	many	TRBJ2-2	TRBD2	CASSIESGGFTGELFF	TGTGCCAGTAGTATAGAGAGCGGGGGGTTCACCGGGGAGCTGTTTTTT
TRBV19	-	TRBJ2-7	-	CASSIDLDRSYEQYF	TGTGCCAGTAGTATAGACCTGGACCGCTCCTACGAGCAGTACTTC
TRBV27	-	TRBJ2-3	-	CASGGVVRRTDTQYF	TGTGCCAGCGGAGGGGTTGTCCGGCGCACAGATACGCAGTATTTT
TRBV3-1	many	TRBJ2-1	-	CASSPGAASSYNEQFF	TGTGCCAGCAGCCCGGGGGCGGCTAGCTCCTACAATGAGCAGTTCTTC
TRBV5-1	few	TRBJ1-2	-	CASSPSPTVSNYGYTF	TGCGCCAGCAGCCCCTCCCCGACAGTATCTAACTATGGCTACACCTTC
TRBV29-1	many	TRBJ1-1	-	CSVEGKNTEAFF	TGCAGCGTGGAGGGGAAGAACACTGAAGCTTTCTTT
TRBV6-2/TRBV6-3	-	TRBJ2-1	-	CASSYPDTLNHNEQFF	TGTGCCAGCAGTTACCCGGACACGCTCAACCACAATGAGCAGTTCTTC
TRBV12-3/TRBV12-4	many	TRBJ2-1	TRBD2	CASSFGTSNTGEQFF	TGTGCCAGCAGTTTCGGGACTAGCAATACGGGGGAGCAGTTCTTC